This T cell receptor beta chain stems from a study of CD8 T cells in ankylosing spondylitis. Study outcomes and limitations: In reactive arthritis synovial fluid and blood, some motif variants had been reported before. Blood from ankylosing spondylitis patients appeared to carry a characteristic roughly eight-variant TCR beta motif. Matched ankylosing spondylitis synovial fluid reportedly contained a significantly enriched population of disease-linked clones.

Researchers built TCR beta libraries using quantitative 5'-RACE with molecular barcodes. TCRdb used MiXCR to reprocess the 5' RACE reads, holding one entry per CDR3 protein. The repertoire holds roughly 230,000 distinct CDR3 sequences, with roughly 8.2% as singletons. Trimming shortened V by 6 bases and J by 2 bases, and 16 bases separated the two germline ends. The CDR3 runs to 15 residues. This clonotype was detected many times. Antigen specificity is unknown. The receptor was isolated from a female donor with ankylosing spondylitis or in good health (not recorded which). The specimen was blood, either unsorted or a sorted T cell fraction (not recorded which). The chain uses TRBV12-3 or TRBV12-4 and TRBJ2-5; D gene unclear. The CDR3 bases are TGTGCCAGCAGCAGGCTCGCGGCCACACAAGAGACCCAGTACTTC. Its protein product is CASSRLAATQETQYF.